The 3 T cell receptor beta chains reported below all come from one sample, sequenced in a study of blood T cells in healthy people across ages. With a J-beta primer mix and a sample-barcoded 5' primer, a second PCR ran 7 to 11 cycles. TCRdb ran MiXCR on the 5' RACE reads and lists one entry per CDR3 protein. Here the sample spans some 1,500,000 distinct CDR3 sequences, roughly 43% being singletons. The sample consisted of blood. Source of these receptors: a woman younger than 35 in good health.

This clonotype has only a few counts. The chain joins TRBV4-1 to TRBJ1-2, with 8 bases aligning to TRBD1. Germline trimming cut 2 bases from V and 2 bases from J; bases unmatched to any gene: 7. The CDR3 is 16 amino acids. Germline V gene data show CDR1 as MGHRA and CDR2 as YSYEKL. CDR3 sequence (DNA): TGCGCCAGCAGCCAAACTGGGACAGGCGTGAACTATGGCTACACCTTC. Translating it yields CASSQTGTGVNYGYTF.

The table lists this clonotype with a count of one. DNA for the CDR3: TGTGCCAGCAATAGCTACGGAAACGCTGTACTCGGTGATACGCAGTATTTT. Amino acid sequence: CASNSYGNAVLGDTQYF. The chain employs TRBV9 and TRBJ2-3; the D is unclear. Germline V gene lookup returns CDR1 SGDLS and CDR2 YYNGEE. Trimming shortened V by 6 bases and J by 6 bases, and 26 bases separated the two germline ends. This CDR3 region has 17 residues.

This clonotype was seen a few times. The V gene is TRBV9, the J gene TRBJ1-1; the D is unclear. Germline V gene data show CDR1 as SGDLS and CDR2 as YYNGEE. This CDR3 comprises 13 residues. Trimming stripped 2 bases from V and 5 bases from J, with 10 bases between. CDR3 in amino acids: CASSVSSGTEAFF. CDR3 DNA sequence: TGTGCCAGCAGCGTCTCGAGTGGAACTGAAGCTTTCTTT.